Shown below are 9 T cell receptor beta chains from a single sample sequenced in a study of blood T cell repertoires in COVID-19. This table comes from immunoSEQ multiplex PCR, and its TCRdb copy is limited to in-frame clones, with some not included. The table lists about 250,000 clones, about four fifths of them singletons. Sequencing was performed on peripheral blood. The source of these receptors is a woman aged 40 to 50 who had recovered from COVID-19.

V usage is TRBV10-3 and J usage is TRBJ1-1; 7 bases map to TRBD1. Germline CDR1 is ENHRY and CDR2 is SYGVKD. The ends lost 6 bases at V and 3 bases at J; junction bases unmatched: 4. The CDR3 has 13 residues. The CDR3 reads CAISIQGYTEAFF. The DNA of the CDR3 is TGTGCCATCAGCATACAGGGGTACACTGAAGCTTTCTTT.

The chain joins TRBV5-6 to TRBJ2-7; D is perhaps TRBD1 (5 bases). The CDR3 is 14 residues long. V was clipped by 4 bases and J by 7 bases, with 18 bases between them. Germline CDR1 SGHDT, CDR2 YYEEEE. CDR3 amino acids: CASSLDSRTGEQYF. The CDR3 coding sequence is TGTGCCAGCAGCCTAGACAGTCGAACTGGGGAGCAGTACTTC.

The chain is built from TRBV11-3 and TRBJ2-2, with 12 bases matching TRBD2. The CDR3 length is 17 residues. Unmatched junction bases numbered 5, after V lost 3 bases and J lost 3 bases. Germline values: CDR1 SGHNT, CDR2 YENEEA. CDR3 bases: TGTGCCAGCAGCTTTTCGGGACTAGCGGGCTACACCGGGGAGCTGTTTTTT. Translated, it gives CASSFSGLAGYTGELFF.

V is TRBV11-2 and J is TRBJ1-6; 7 bases match TRBD1. The V gene end was trimmed by 5 bases and the J gene end by 6 bases; junction bases not matched to a gene: 10. Germline CDR1 reads SGHAT; CDR2 reads FQNNGV. The CDR3 runs to 16 residues. CDR3 bases: TGTGCCAGCAGCCCACCTGGGTCAGGGGGTAATTCACCCCTCCACTTT. This translates into CASSPPGSGGNSPLHF.

This chain connects TRBV2 to TRBJ1-5; D remains ambiguous. CDR1 is SNHLY, CDR2 FYNNEI, per germline. The CDR3 is made up of 13 amino acids. V gave up 7 bases and J gave up 5 bases, with 12 bases separating them. The CDR3 here is CASNRVLDQPQHF. CDR3 bases: TGTGCCAGCAATCGGGTATTAGATCAGCCCCAGCATTTT.

This clone has only a few counts. The chain is built from TRBV5-4 and TRBJ2-3; 9 nucleotides line up with TRBD2. This CDR3 is 14 amino acids long. V dropped 1 base and J dropped 6; count of bases not matched to a gene: 3. Germline CDR1 SGHNT, CDR2 YYREEE (reference sequence). CDR3: CASSLRGGADTQYF. The CDR3 nucleotides are TGTGCCAGCAGCTTGCGCGGGGGGGCCGATACGCAGTATTTT.

The chain is built from TRBV19 and TRBJ1-5, with unresolved D. This CDR3 region has 13 residues. Per the germline V gene, CDR1 is LNHDA and CDR2 is SQIVND (reference sequence). V was cut by 9 bases and J by 1 base, with 10 bases left in between. DNA for the CDR3: TGTGCCAGCAGACTTGCAAGCAATCAGCCCCAGCATTTT. Protein: CASRLASNQPQHF.

J is TRBJ2-7 and V is TRBV28; maybe TRBD1 (5 bases). Germline V lookup: CDR1 MDHEN, CDR2 SYDVKM. The V and J ends lost 6 bases and 2 bases respectively, with 14 bases between them. The CDR3 contains 14 residues. The CDR3 bases are TGTGCCAGCAGAAGAGGTCTAGGGGCCTACGAGCAGTACTTC. This sequence encodes CASRRGLGAYEQYF.

V is TRBV5-1 and J is TRBJ1-4; no clear D. The CDR3 contains 14 residues. The germline V gene encodes CDR1 SGHRS and CDR2 YFSETQ. Trimming cost V 3 bases and J 7 bases, with 13 bases left between them. The CDR3 loop is CASSSSSTAEKLFF. The CDR3, as DNA: TGCGCCAGCAGCTCCTCCTCTACCGCTGAAAAACTGTTTTTT.